Sequencing of this T cell receptor beta chain was carried out in a study of cytomegalovirus exposure and HLA in healthy donors. Germline V gene lookup returns CDR1 SGHDT and CDR2 YYEEEE. V dropped 4 bases and J dropped 4; count of bases not matched to a gene: 8. There are 16 residues in the CDR3. Comment on this clone: Antigen: not known.

In the PCR, 60 Vbeta and 13 Jbeta primers were used. The data were produced by immunoSEQ multiplex PCR, yet TCRdb's version contains in-frame clones alone and is incomplete. The sample includes fewer than 150,000 clones, around 85% seen only once; the top ten take under 8.5%. Study findings and constraints: Segments of the TCR beta V type were, in most cases, productive about 87% or about 30% of the time in an earlier analysis. CMV serostatus was the sole immune exposure information available.

This chain links TRBV5-6 with TRBJ2-5, with TRBD2 matching 12 bases. This TCR was recovered from a woman in her 30s in good health and CMV-seropositive. Sequenced: PBMCs. CDR3 bases: TGTGCCAGCAGCCAATCCCTAGCGGGAGGGCCAGAGACCCAGTACTTC. Its translation: CASSQSLAGGPETQYF.